This passage covers 18 T cell receptor beta chains from one sample sequenced in a study of beta chain features in type 1 diabetes. General observations from the study: Moderate but significant shortening of TCRB CDR3s was recorded in all four CD4+ subsets from Type 1 diabetes patients.

The whole isolated RNA underwent reverse transcription, so sequencing captured expressed TCRB transcripts. TCRdb's copy holds only in-frame clones and misses some; the assay was immunoSEQ multiplex PCR. Altogether about 370,000 clones are present, around 10% being singletons, with the ten largest covering about 0.64%. These receptors are not linked to any known antigen. Sequenced: central memory CD4+ T cells from blood. These TCRs come from a man aged 30-40 years with type 1 diabetes.

CDR3 sequence reads: CASSPKTGTTHEQYF. The CDR3 region has the DNA TGTGCCAGCAGCCCCAAGACAGGGACTACCCACGAGCAGTACTTC. J is TRBJ2-7 and V is TRBV11-2; D is tentatively TRBD1 or TRBD2 (7 bases each). Germline CDR1 is SGHAT and CDR2 is FQNNGV. V was cut by 5 bases and J by 5 bases, with 19 bases left in between. CDR3 length: 15 amino acids. Full variable domain (missing parts from reference TRBV11-2 and TRBJ2-7): EAGVAQSPRYKIIEKRQSVAFWCNPISGHATLYWYQQILGQGPKLLIQFQNNGVVDDSQLPKDRFSAERLKGVDSTLKIQPAKLEDSAVYLCASSPKTGTTHEQYFGPGTRLTVT.

This clone was counted between two and nine times. The chain joins TRBV28 to TRBJ2-2, with no clear D. The length of the CDR3 is 12 residues. Germline lookup yields CDR1 MDHEN and CDR2 SYDVKM. Trimming left V 10 bases short and J 3 bases short, with 9 bases between. The CDR3 sequence is CATTKDTGELFF. CDR3 DNA sequence: TGTGCCACCACGAAAGACACCGGGGAGCTGTTTTTT.

The table lists this clone with a few counts. The rearrangement links TRBV11-3 to TRBJ2-7; a possible D gene is TRBD2 (6 bases). CDR1 and CDR2 (germline): SGHNT, YENEEA. Deletions cut 3 bases from V and 4 bases from J, with 10 bases between. The CDR3 extends over 13 amino acids. The CDR3 protein is CASSFRREYEQYF. In nucleotides, the CDR3 is TGTGCCAGCAGCTTCCGACGGGAGTACGAGCAGTACTTC.

The V gene is TRBV5-6, the J gene TRBJ2-7; D unclear. Between the trimmed V and J ends, which lost 4 bases and 3 bases, there was a span of 8 bases. The germline CDR1 and CDR2 sequences are SGHDT and YYEEEE. This CDR3 has 12 amino acids. For the CDR3, the DNA is TGTGCCAGCAGCCCGAATATCTACGAGCAGTACTTC. Amino acids: CASSPNIYEQYF. Based on the CDR3 plus reference TRBV5-6 and TRBJ2-7, the full variable domain is DAGVTQSPTHLIKTRGQQVTLRCSPKSGHDTVSWYQQALGQGPQFIFQYYEEEERQRGNFPDRFSGHQFPNYSSELNVNALLLGDSALYLCASSPNIYEQYFGPGTRLTVT.

The CDR3 is CATSSPYYEQYF. The CDR3 bases are TGTGCCACCAGCAGCCCTTATTACGAGCAGTACTTC. The chain carries TRBV15 and TRBJ2-7; no reliable D call. Trimming left V 3 bases short and J 4 bases short, with 7 bases between. Germline V gene lookup returns CDR1 LNHNV and CDR2 YYDKDF (reference sequence). This CDR3 is built from 12 residues.

This clone was counted a few times. This sample includes further DNA sequences coding for the same CDR3. The genes are TRBV28 and TRBJ2-1; D gene unclear. CDR1 and CDR2 from the germline V gene are MDHEN and SYDVKM. The V end was cut by 2 bases, the J end by 5 bases, with 7 bases between. This CDR3 comprises 13 residues. CDR3 nucleotides: TGTGCCAGCAGTTTACGACCTGACAATGAGCAGTTCTTC. This translates into CASSLRPDNEQFF.

This clone has only a few counts. The rearrangement uses TRBV19 and TRBJ2-2, with 14 nucleotides matching TRBD2. With 5 bases clipped from V and 7 bases from J, the junction kept 6 bases outside the gene matches. Germline V gives CDR1 LNHDA, CDR2 SQIVND (reference sequence). The CDR3 is 16 amino acids. The CDR3 reads CASSSPGLAGVGELFF. The CDR3 DNA reads as TGTGCCAGTAGTTCTCCGGGACTAGCGGGAGTCGGGGAGCTGTTTTTT.

This chain connects TRBV11-3 to TRBJ2-1, with no clear D. The CDR3 loop spans 15 amino acids. Germline CDR1 and CDR2: SGHNT and YENEEA. Trimming pared 6 bases from V and 5 bases from J, leaving 17 bases between. This CDR3 is CASSPRAPPDNEQFF. The CDR3 DNA is TGTGCCAGCAGTCCCCGGGCACCGCCGGACAATGAGCAGTTCTTC.

This clone showed up just once. This rearrangement joins TRBV6-1 to TRBJ1-2, with 9 bases identical to TRBD1. Germline V gene sequence: CDR1 MNHNS, CDR2 SASEGT. V lost 6 bases and J lost 2; bases outside the gene matches: 4. The length of the CDR3 is 14 residues. The chain's CDR3 is CASRLGQGNYGYTF. The CDR3 DNA reads as TGTGCCAGCAGGTTGGGACAGGGAAACTATGGCTACACCTTC.

The CDR3, as DNA: TGCGCCAGCAGCTTGGCCCTTCAGGGAGGAGAGACCCAGTACTTC. Residues: CASSLALQGGETQYF. The chain has TRBV5-1 and TRBJ2-5; a possible D gene is TRBD2 (6 bases). V was shortened by 0 bases and J by 4 bases, with 13 bases between the two germline ends. The CDR3 has 15 residues. CDR1 and CDR2 from the germline V gene are SGHRS and YFSETQ. The whole variable domain, remainder taken from reference TRBV5-1 and TRBJ2-5, is KAGVTQTPRYLIKTRGQQVTLSCSPISGHRSVSWYQQTPGQGLQFLFEYFSETQRNKGNFPGRFSGRQFSNSRSEMNVSTLELGDSALYLCASSLALQGGETQYFGPGTRLLVL.

This clone was recorded at least ten times. This rearrangement joins TRBV27 to TRBJ1-2; D is possibly TRBD1 (6 bases). V lost 2 bases and J lost 5, with 18 bases in between. Germline-derived CDR1 and CDR2 are MNHEY and SMNVEV (reference sequence). There are 16 residues in the CDR3. The CDR3 is CASSLKPQGTVYGYTF. CDR3 DNA: TGTGCCAGCAGTTTAAAGCCCCAGGGGACGGTTTATGGCTACACCTTC.

The genes are TRBV5-4 and TRBJ2-2, with 11 bases that match TRBD2. V shed 3 bases, J shed 7 bases, and the junction held 8 bases outside the gene matches. Germline-derived CDR1 and CDR2 are SGHNT and YYREEE (reference sequence). This CDR3 has 16 amino acids. CDR3 sequence (DNA): TGTGCCAGCAGCTCGGGACTAGCGGCTTACAGCGGGGAGCTGTTTTTT. Translated, it gives CASSSGLAAYSGELFF.

The sample holds many counts of this clone. V and J are TRBV10-3 and TRBJ2-2, with 8 positions matching TRBD2. V dropped 9 bases and J dropped 3; count of bases not matched to a gene: 6. Germline CDR1 ENHRY, CDR2 SYGVKD. CDR3 size: 14 residues. For the CDR3, the DNA is TGTGCCATACGTAGCGGGGTCGACACCGGGGAGCTGTTTTTT. It specifies CAIRSGVDTGELFF.

This clone appeared a few times. The chain is built from TRBV28 and TRBJ1-2; maybe TRBD1 (5 bases). The CDR3 loop spans 16 amino acids. V was clipped by 7 bases and J by 3 bases, with 21 bases between them. Germline V lookup: CDR1 MDHEN, CDR2 SYDVKM. CDR3 nucleotide sequence: TGTGCCAGCACTTGGCAGCCAAAGCAAGGGGACTATGGCTACACCTTC. Encoded protein: CASTWQPKQGDYGYTF.

This sequence joins TRBV6-5 and TRBJ2-2; D possibly corresponds to TRBD1 (6 bases). This CDR3 is built from 14 residues. Trimming removed 4 bases from V and 6 bases from J, with 12 bases in between. Looked up from germline, CDR1 is MNHEY and CDR2 is SVGAGI. The DNA of the CDR3 is TGTGCCAGCAGTTCCGCACAGGGTTCCGGGGAGCTGTTTTTT. This codes for CASSSAQGSGELFF.

This clone has only a few counts. The chain joins TRBV4-1 to TRBJ1-1, with TRBD1 matching over 8 bases. With 1 base clipped from V and 1 base from J, the junction kept 2 bases outside the gene matches. The CDR3 runs to 15 residues. In germline, CDR1 is MGHRA, CDR2 YSYEKL. CDR3 protein: CASSQAGTGNTEAFF. As DNA, the CDR3 is TGCGCCAGCAGCCAAGCCGGGACAGGGAACACTGAAGCTTTCTTT.

This chain connects TRBV27 to TRBJ2-2; TRBD2 matches at 9 bases. This CDR3 contains 17 residues. V lost 1 base and J lost 8; bases outside the gene matches: 11. Germline-derived CDR1 and CDR2 are MNHEY and SMNVEV (reference sequence). CDR3 amino acids: CASSLFSWREGPGELFF. The CDR3 DNA reads TGTGCCAGCAGTTTATTTTCATGGCGGGAGGGCCCTGGGGAGCTGTTTTTT.

The rearrangement uses TRBV18 and TRBJ2-1; perhaps TRBD2 as D (6 bases). Germline CDR1 is KGHSH and CDR2 is LQKENI. The CDR3 has 15 residues. V was trimmed by 3 bases and J by 0 bases, leaving 9 bases between them. CDR3 nucleotides: TGTGCCAGCTCACCTTATAGCGGCTCCTACAATGAGCAGTTCTTC. The encoded protein is CASSPYSGSYNEQFF.